The clone carrying this TCR beta chain was seen once. Its antigen remains unidentified. Data came from immunoSEQ multiplex PCR; TCRdb stores just in-frame clones and leaves some out. Among roughly 89,000 clones, about nine tenths were seen once, and the ten largest hold 6.5% to 9%. The sample comes from a study of OX40 agonist ivuxolimab in advanced cancers. General study findings and limits: At 0.1 to 3.0 mg/kg and by week 6, clonal expansion occurred in CD4+ and CD8+ blood T cells. In CD8+ T cells, expanded clones were on average more numerous than in CD4+.

Specimen: CD4+ or CD8+ T cells sorted from blood, collected in a trial of the OX40 agonist ivuxolimab. The clonotype was recovered from an adult with an advanced solid tumor such as melanoma, head and neck, liver or kidney cancer.

The chain's CDR3 is CASSETTTYEQYF. The CDR3 DNA reads as TGCGCCAGCAGTGAGACGACCACCTACGAGCAGTACTTC. The rearrangement links TRBV10-2 to TRBJ2-7; D is unresolved. The ends were cut back, 2 bases at V and 2 bases at J, with 7 bases in the middle. The CDR3 runs to 13 residues. The germline CDR1 and CDR2 sequences are WSHSY and SAAADI.